This is a list of T cell receptor beta chains from one sample in a study of T-cell memory formation after mild COVID-19. TCRdb called the 5' RACE reads again in MiXCR, with one record for every CDR3 protein. Of some 490,000 distinct CDR3 sequences in the sample, 15% to 20% were seen once. Sample: PBMCs or a T cell subset sorted from them (not recorded which). These receptors came from an adult woman who had mild COVID-19 (a few samples of this study predate the infection). Cell type and time point are not known. CDR3s include the opening cysteine and the closing phenylalanine or tryptophan. A D gene is named only where the DNA matches it firmly. Rows may omit the clone size; those that give it use once, few, many or a size class.

CDR3 length	D gene	V gene	J gene	clone size	CDR3 DNA	CDR3 protein
11	.	TRBV12-3/TRBV12-4	TRBJ2-3	few	TGTGCCAGCAGTAAGCGAGATACGCAGTATTTT	CASSKRDTQYF
13	TRBD2	TRBV7-2	TRBJ2-1	few	TGTGCCAGCAGCGCTCGGACTAGCGGGAGCAAGTTCTTC	CASSARTSGSKFF
16	TRBD2	TRBV5-1	TRBJ2-1	.	TGCGCCAGCAGCTTGCCGTCCAGCGGGGGGGTTAGTGAGCAGTTCTTC	CASSLPSSGGVSEQFF
11	.	TRBV19	TRBJ2-1	few	TGTGCCAGTAGTATCTTCCATGAGCAGTTCTTC	CASSIFHEQFF
15	.	TRBV9	TRBJ1-1	.	TGTGCCAGCAGCGTTGGGGGATGGGCAAGCACTGAAGCTTTCTTT	CASSVGGWASTEAFF
15	TRBD1	TRBV5-1	TRBJ2-3	few	TGCGCCAGCACAGAAGGGGGCTTAGGCACAGATACGCAGTATTTT	CASTEGGLGTDTQYF
16	TRBD2	TRBV7-9	TRBJ2-5	.	TGTGCCAGCAGCTTAGGCGTCGGGGGGAGAAAAGAGACCCAGTACTTC	CASSLGVGGRKETQYF
14	.	TRBV24-1	TRBJ2-5	.	TGTGCCACCAGTGATGGGGGCCCCCAAGAGACCCAGTACTTC	CATSDGGPQETQYF
15	.	TRBV12-3/TRBV12-4	TRBJ1-6	.	TGTGCCAGCAGTCCCGCGGGGAATCTGAATTCACCCCTCCACTTT	CASSPAGNLNSPLHF
13	.	TRBV18	TRBJ1-5	few	TGTGCCAGCTCACTAGGCGTAGGCCAGCCCCAGCATTTT	CASSLGVGQPQHF
14	TRBD2	TRBV20-1	TRBJ2-1	.	TGCAGTGCAACCGGGACTAGGGTCGGGGATGAGCAGTTCTTC	CSATGTRVGDEQFF
13	.	TRBV19	TRBJ2-7	.	TGTGCCAGTAGTATCAGCAGGGCCCACGAGCAGTACTTC	CASSISRAHEQYF
13	.	TRBV6-2/TRBV6-3	TRBJ2-2	few	TGTGCCAGCAGAAGAACTGGGACCGGGGAGCTGTTTTTT	CASRRTGTGELFF
18	.	TRBV3-1	TRBJ2-7	.	TGTGCCAGCAGCCAAGCAGGAGGAAACCGCGCAAGGTCCTACGAGCAGTACTTC	CASSQAGGNRARSYEQYF
14	.	TRBV12-3/TRBV12-4	TRBJ2-2	few	TGTGCCAGCAGTTTTCTACAAAATACCGGGGAGCTGTTTTTT	CASSFLQNTGELFF
15	TRBD1	TRBV7-9	TRBJ2-3	few	TGTGCCAGCAGCTCAGAGGTCCAGGGGGCAGATACGCAGTATTTT	CASSSEVQGADTQYF
14	.	TRBV29-1	TRBJ2-7	many	TGCAGCGTTGCCCGGTCAGGGGTAAGCTACGAGCAGTACTTC	CSVARSGVSYEQYF
13	.	TRBV20-1	TRBJ1-5	.	TGCAGTGCTAGAGGGCCTAGGGGACAGCCCCAGCATTTT	CSARGPRGQPQHF
15	TRBD2	TRBV19	TRBJ2-1	.	TGTGCCAGTAGTAGCCGTAGCGGGGGGCTCAATGAGCAGTTCTTC	CASSSRSGGLNEQFF
15	.	TRBV7-2	TRBJ2-1	.	TGTGCCAGCAGCTTAGTACTCAGCTCCTACAATGAGCAGTTCTTC	CASSLVLSSYNEQFF
15	TRBD1	TRBV6-6	TRBJ1-1	.	TGTGCCAGCAGTCGCATCGGGACAGGGAACACTGAAGCTTTCTTT	CASSRIGTGNTEAFF
18	TRBD2	TRBV7-9	TRBJ2-3	few	TGTGCCAGCAGCCTCGACCCGACTAGCGGGGGGAACACAGATACGCAGTATTTT	CASSLDPTSGGNTDTQYF
15	TRBD2	TRBV6-2/TRBV6-3	TRBJ2-1	.	TGTGCCAGCAGCCCTAGCGGGAGGTCGAACAATGAGCAGTTCTTC	CASSPSGRSNNEQFF
17	.	TRBV11-2	TRBJ1-5	.	TGTGCCAGCAGCTCCCTGGCAGGCCTCTCTGGGGGTCAGCCCCAGCATTTT	CASSSLAGLSGGQPQHF
13	.	TRBV29-1	TRBJ1-1	.	TGCAGCGTTGAGATCGGGGGACCTTCTGAAGCTTTCTTT	CSVEIGGPSEAFF
15	TRBD2	TRBV12-3/TRBV12-4	TRBJ2-3	few	TGTGCCAGCAGTTCCAGCGGGGGGGCCGCAGATACGCAGTATTTT	CASSSSGGAADTQYF
13	.	TRBV12-3/TRBV12-4	TRBJ2-1	few	TGTGCCAGCAGTTCACTGGTCATAGAGAGGCAGTTCTTC	CASSSLVIERQFF
15	.	TRBV7-3	TRBJ2-3	.	TGTGCCAGCAGCCCTAATGGGCTTAGCACAGATACGCAGTATTTT	CASSPNGLSTDTQYF
16	.	TRBV3-1	TRBJ1-2	.	TGTGCCAGCAGCCAAGAAAGGCAGGGGAGAGGCTATGGCTACACCTTC	CASSQERQGRGYGYTF
16	TRBD1	TRBV4-1	TRBJ2-1	.	TGCGCCAGCAGCCAAGTACCGGGACAGGGGGGCAATGAGCAGTTCTTC	CASSQVPGQGGNEQFF
15	.	TRBV7-2	TRBJ2-1	.	TGTGCCAGCAGCTTATTAGCGACCCAGATGGATGAGCAGTTCTTC	CASSLLATQMDEQFF
18	.	TRBV6-1	TRBJ2-5	.	TGTGCCAGCAGTGATGTGTCGTGGACGCCGGCCCGACAAGAGACCCAGTACTTC	CASSDVSWTPARQETQYF
17	TRBD1	TRBV5-1	TRBJ2-3	.	TGCGCCAGCAGCTTGGGGGACAGGGGGACCACTACAGATACGCAGTATTTT	CASSLGDRGTTTDTQYF
14	.	TRBV6-4	TRBJ1-1	.	TGTGCCAGCAGTGACACTCAGGGACGGGATGAAGCTTTCTTT	CASSDTQGRDEAFF
14	.	TRBV5-5	TRBJ1-2	.	TGTGCCAGCAGCCCACCAGGGGCGAGATATGGCTACACCTTC	CASSPPGARYGYTF
13	TRBD2	TRBV11-2	TRBJ2-7	few	TGTGCCAGCAGCCAGGGACTAGCTAGCGAGCAGTACTTC	CASSQGLASEQYF
15	TRBD2	TRBV12-3/TRBV12-4	TRBJ2-7	few	TGTGCCAGCAGTCAAATTCGGACTAGAAGCTACGAGCAGTACTTC	CASSQIRTRSYEQYF
14	.	TRBV3-1	TRBJ1-2	.	TGTGCCAGCAGCCAAGGACGGGGGGTGAGCGGCTACACCTTC	CASSQGRGVSGYTF
14	.	TRBV4-1	TRBJ2-1	.	TGCGCCAGCAGCCAGATCGGGGGTTCCAATGAGCAGTTCTTC	CASSQIGGSNEQFF
14	.	TRBV4-3	TRBJ2-5	many	TGCGCCAGCAGCCAAGAAGGTCAAGCTGGGACCCAGTACTTC	CASSQEGQAGTQYF
14	.	TRBV28	TRBJ2-5	.	TGTGCCAGCAGTTTAAAGGGAGCCCAAGAGACCCAGTACTTC	CASSLKGAQETQYF
11	.	TRBV2	TRBJ2-1	.	TGTGCCACCCGAGAAGGCGATGAGCAGTTCTTC	CATREGDEQFF
13	.	TRBV2	TRBJ1-2	.	TGTGCCAGCAGTGAAGAGGGGACATCGGTCAGCACCTTC	CASSEEGTSVSTF
14	.	TRBV11-2	TRBJ1-2	.	TGTGCCAGCAGCTTAGATAATACTCCGCGAAGCTCCACCTTC	CASSLDNTPRSSTF
18	TRBD1	TRBV27	TRBJ1-1	.	TGTGCCAGCAGCAGGAGGGGGACAGGGGTTCTCGGGAACACTGAAGCTTTCTTT	CASSRRGTGVLGNTEAFF
13	.	TRBV12-3/TRBV12-4	TRBJ1-6	.	TGTGCCAGCAGTCCCTCGACAACGCGGGCCCTCCACTTT	CASSPSTTRALHF
14	TRBD1	TRBV9	TRBJ1-6	.	TGTGCCAGCAGGGAACAGGGGGCTAATTCACCCCTCCACTTT	CASREQGANSPLHF